This section outlines one TCR beta chain sequence together with its context. The antigen is undetermined. Hyperthyroidism had been newly diagnosed in patients aged 18 to 65, and its duration was under 2 months. The source of the PBMCs was 9.5 to 10 ml of fresh peripheral blood. Amplification of TCR beta CDR3 regions used RNA as the template. Initially, a first-round RT-PCR of the TCR CDR3 employed the HTBI primer set. TCRdb re-called the multiplex PCR reads with MiXCR, one entry per CDR3 protein. This table holds 300,000 to 400,000 distinct CDR3 sequences, approximately 18% found once. These data belong to a study of T cells in Graves' hyperthyroidism and ophthalmopathy. Study-level points and caveats: Stable hyperthyroidism was separated from ophthalmopathy by a model based on 13 V-J features. Blood held most thyroid clonotypes expanded above 0.001 frequency.

The CDR3 covers 14 residues. Germline V CDR1 and CDR2: SEHNR, FQNEAQ (reference sequence). V shed 3 bases and J 7 bases; nucleotides not matched to a gene: 5. The sequenced sample consisted of blood. The chain recombines TRBV7-9 with TRBJ2-1, with 8 bases lining up with TRBD1. The origin of this receptor is a woman between 50 and 59 years old with Graves' hyperthyroidism. CDR3 DNA: TGTGCCAGCAGCTTTTCCGACAGGGGTAATGAGCAGTTCTTC. This codes for CASSFSDRGNEQFF.